One and the same sample provided the 2 T cell receptor beta chains below, sequenced in a study of blood T cell repertoires in COVID-19. Using immunoSEQ multiplex PCR, the repertoire was profiled, and TCRdb retains in-frame clones only, with some absent. The data contain about 230,000 clones, approximately 82% of them seen just once; the ten biggest clones take up about 2.1%. The sequencing sample was made of peripheral blood. The source of these receptors is a man aged 35 to 55 who had recovered from COVID-19.

The chain is built from TRBV2 and TRBJ1-6, with 9 bases matching TRBD1. Germline CDR1 SNHLY, CDR2 FYNNEI. V dropped 6 bases and J dropped 14; count of bases not matched to a gene: 2. The CDR3 covers 11 residues. The DNA of the CDR3 is TGTGCCAGCAGGACAGGGGGGGCCCTCCACTTT. This gives the protein CASRTGGALHF.

The rearrangement links TRBV6-2 or TRBV6-3 to TRBJ1-1; D is unresolved. V lost 5 bases and J 0 bases, leaving 13 bases between the germline ends. Germline V gene sequence: CDR1 MNHEY, CDR2 SVGEGT. The CDR3 contains 15 residues. The CDR3 reads CASSHPAGMNTEAFF. The CDR3 DNA sequence: TGTGCCAGCAGTCACCCCGCGGGGATGAACACTGAAGCTTTCTTT.